Below, 18 T cell receptor beta chains from the same sample are listed, as sequenced in a study of CXCR3-negative and CXCR3-positive naive CD8 T cells. The TRB libraries of cDNA were built by UMI-labeled 5' RACE. TCRdb re-called the 5' RACE reads; every CDR3 protein appears as one record, without DNA. Its table records 30,000 to 40,000 distinct CDR3 sequences. The sequencing sample was made of memory CD8+ T cells from blood. Every receptor here comes from a human donor in good health. Some clones in this sample may be carry-over from other donors' samples.

V usage is TRBV23-1 and J usage is TRBJ2-7; with no DNA, the TCRdb D assignment of TRBD1 cannot be verified. TRBV23-1 is placed among ORFs of uncertain function. This CDR3 has 18 residues. The CDR3 sequence is CASSMTARDCFGSYEQYF.

The chain links TRBV15 to TRBJ1-2. The V gene's germline CDR1 is LNHNV and CDR2 YYDKDF (reference sequence). This CDR3 region has 14 residues. The CDR3 sequence: CATSRVRQPGGYTF.

The chain carries TRBV30 and TRBJ1-1; TCRdb's D gene call, TRBD1, goes unchecked for lack of DNA. In germline, CDR1 is GTSNPN, CDR2 SVGIG (reference sequence). CDR3 size: 13 residues. The CDR3 here is CAWRRTGNTEAFF.

V and J are TRBV6-1 and TRBJ2-7. The CDR3 sequence is 13 residues long. The germline gives CDR1 MNHNS, CDR2 SASEGT. CDR3 in amino acids: CASGESEVYEQYF.

Here the CDR3 reads CGTGQYYNEQFF. This sequence joins TRBV6-2 or TRBV6-3 and TRBJ2-1; the D call from TCRdb, TRBD1, cannot be confirmed without DNA. The CDR3 totals 12 residues. CDR1 and CDR2 (germline): MNHEY, SVGEGT.

This chain links TRBV7-6 with TRBJ2-2; the TRBD1 assignment by TCRdb is unverifiable without DNA. This CDR3 is 15 amino acids long. Per the germline V gene, CDR1 is SGHVS and CDR2 is FNYEAQ. The CDR3: CASSFGQGLTRELFF.

The gene calls are TRBV7-9 and TRBJ2-5. The germline V gene has CDR1 SEHNR and CDR2 FQNEAQ (reference sequence). This CDR3 spans 13 amino acids. The CDR3 is CASSLETEETQYF.

V is TRBV20-1 and J is TRBJ2-7. Per germline, CDR1 DFQATT and CDR2 SNEGSKA (reference sequence). This CDR3 region has 14 residues. The CDR3 is CSARGSFSPYEQYF.

The chain recombines TRBV6-2 or TRBV6-3 with TRBJ2-1; TCRdb gives TRBD2 as the D gene, but with no DNA this cannot be confirmed. The CDR3 has 13 amino acids. Per germline, CDR1 MNHEY and CDR2 SVGEGT. This CDR3 reads CASSPGTSVEQFF.

V is TRBV7-8 and J is TRBJ2-6; TCRdb gives TRBD1 as the D gene, but with no DNA this cannot be confirmed. This CDR3 is built from 20 residues. Germline V CDR1 and CDR2: SGHVS, FQNEAQ. The CDR3: CASSHRQGKGLDSGANVLTF.

This rearrangement joins TRBV6-5 to TRBJ2-1; TCRdb gives TRBD1 as the D gene, but with no DNA this cannot be confirmed. This CDR3 is 15 amino acids long. Germline-derived CDR1 and CDR2 are MNHEY and SVGAGI. The CDR3 reads CASSHQVGALNEQFF.

V and J are TRBV7-6 and TRBJ2-7; the TRBD1 assignment by TCRdb is unverifiable without DNA. The CDR3 contains 11 residues. Germline values: CDR1 SGHVS, CDR2 FNYEAQ. The CDR3 sequence: CAGSPGYEQYF.

This chain links TRBV15 with TRBJ2-7; lacking DNA, the TRBD2 call made by TCRdb goes unchecked. The CDR3 length is 13 residues. CDR1 is LNHNV, CDR2 YYDKDF, per germline (reference sequence). Here the CDR3 reads CATSREKQREQYF.

J is TRBJ1-1 and V is TRBV7-9; TCRdb indicates TRBD1, and absent DNA this call remains unverified. This CDR3 has 12 amino acids. The germline gives CDR1 SEHNR, CDR2 FQNEAQ (reference sequence). The CDR3 here is CASSSGQGQAFF.

This chain connects TRBV7-6 to TRBJ1-1; absent DNA, TCRdb's TRBD1 call cannot be checked. This CDR3 region has 14 residues. Germline assignment: CDR1 SGHVS and CDR2 FNYEAQ. The CDR3 reads CASSLGAGVTEAFF. Supplemented by reference TRBV7-6 and TRBJ1-1, the full variable domain reads GAGVSQSPRYKVTKRGQDVALRCDPISGHVSLYWYRQALGQGPEFLTYFNYEAQQDKSGLPNDRFSAERPEGSISTLTIQRTEQRDSAMYRCASSLGAGVTEAFFGQGTRLTVV.

The chain couples TRBV6-2 or TRBV6-3 to TRBJ2-7. The CDR3 runs to 13 residues. Germline V gives CDR1 MNHEY, CDR2 SVGEGT. CDR3 loop: CASSYSISYEQYF.

The chain employs TRBV3-1 and TRBJ2-5; TCRdb calls TRBD1, which cannot be checked without DNA. The CDR3 length is 17 residues. Per the germline V gene, CDR1 is LGHDT and CDR2 is YNNKEL (reference sequence). The CDR3 region is CASRRTIRDRGEETQYF.

Frequency places this clonotype as medium-sized. This chain uses TRBV20-1 with TRBJ2-7. The length of the CDR3 is 15 residues. Germline CDR1 DFQATT, CDR2 SNEGSKA (reference sequence). CDR3 sequence reads: CSARKPSGDFYEQYF.